The 13 T cell receptor beta chains listed next were all sequenced from one sample in a study of read filtering for tumor transcriptome and immune sequencing. From 300 to 400 ng of RNA, a library with molecular barcoded alpha/delta and beta/gamma adaptors was made. TCRdb itself ran the reads through MiXCR, one entry per CDR3 protein. The sample lists about 39,000 distinct CDR3 sequences, 13% to 15% occurring once. Sequencing used a population of CD138-negative cells sorted from bone marrow. These TCRs come from a donor over 35 with multiple myeloma.

The table lists this clonotype with many counts. The chain employs TRBV20-1 and TRBJ2-3; the match to TRBD1 covers 7 bases. CDR1 is DFQATT, CDR2 SNEGSKA, per germline (reference sequence). The CDR3 sequence is 14 residues long. Trimming cost V 5 bases and J 6 bases; bases outside gene matches: 11. The CDR3 is CSAGTDSRGDTQYF. DNA for the CDR3: TGCAGTGCTGGGACAGATTCAAGGGGGGATACGCAGTATTTT.

This clonotype occurred many times. This rearrangement joins TRBV7-6 to TRBJ2-7; 15 nucleotides agree with TRBD2. CDR3 length: 16 residues. From germline, CDR1 is SGHVS and CDR2 FNYEAQ. The J segment lost 6 bases and the V segment lost 5 bases, leaving 8 bases of the junction unmatched. In nucleotides, the CDR3 is TGTGCCAGCAGCCTGTCGGCGGGACTAGCGGGAGGCGAGCAGTACTTC. Protein product: CASSLSAGLAGGEQYF.

With respect to this clonotype: Given the absence of the conserved phenylalanine or tryptophan at the CDR3 end, a read error is likely. No DNA is shown, since the ends of the CDR3 on it are uncertain; the CDR3 is the one TCRdb lists. This chain links TRBV6-4 with TRBJ2-1; the table's D call of TRBD2 was not tested on the DNA. With termini counted, the CDR3 has 14 amino acids. Germline V gene data show CDR1 as MRHNA and CDR2 as SNTAGT. The CDR3 is CASSDGGGANEQIT.

This clonotype was seen at least ten times. This sequence joins TRBV11-2 and TRBJ1-2; D unresolved. The CDR3 loop spans 13 amino acids. Germline assignment: CDR1 SGHAT and CDR2 FQNNGV. V was trimmed by 1 base and J by 6 bases, leaving 9 bases between them. CDR3 sequence (DNA): TGTGCCAGCAGCTTAGTAAGGAAGGATGGCTACACCTTC. This encodes CASSLVRKDGYTF.

There are many counts of this clonotype. The V gene is TRBV11-2, the J gene TRBJ2-7; TRBD2 is a possible D gene (5 bases). Germline CDR1 SGHAT, CDR2 FQNNGV. The CDR3 runs 14 residues. V was cut by 5 bases and J by 4 bases, with 15 bases left in between. The DNA for the CDR3 is TGTGCCAGCAGCCTCCGGGAAAACTTGTACGAGCAGTACTTC. It codes for CASSLRENLYEQYF.

This clonotype was counted at least ten times. The CDR3, as DNA: TGTGCCAGCAGCCCAGGACGGTTCTCTGGAAACACCATATATTTT. Residues: CASSPGRFSGNTIYF. V usage is TRBV7-2 and J usage is TRBJ1-3; D is unclear. The germline V and J ends were trimmed by 5 bases and 0 bases, with 11 bases remaining between them. Looked up from germline, CDR1 is SGHTA and CDR2 is FQGNSA. The CDR3 runs 15 residues.

The rearrangement links TRBV29-1 to TRBJ1-1; D is uncertain. V dropped 6 bases and J dropped 0 bases, with 8 bases sitting between them. CDR1 is SQVTM, CDR2 ANQGSEA, per germline. CDR3 length: 12 residues. CDR3 sequence (DNA): TGCAGCGTACGGCGAGTGAACACTGAAGCTTTCTTT. It specifies CSVRRVNTEAFF. The full variable domain, its missing parts supplied by reference TRBV29-1 and TRBJ1-1, is SAVISQKPSRDICQRGTSLTIQCQVDSQVTMMFWYRQQPGQSLTLIATANQGSEATYESGFVIDKFPISRPNLTFSTLTVSNMSPEDSSIYLCSVRRVNTEAFFGQGTRLTVV.

The table lists this clonotype with a few counts. The V and J genes are TRBV4-2 and TRBJ1-5; 10 nucleotides line up with TRBD1. Germline assignment: CDR1 LGHNA and CDR2 YNFKEQ. V gave up 3 bases and J gave up 3 bases; unmatched junction bases: 5. The CDR3 loop spans 16 amino acids. CDR3: CASSQYDRGPNQPQHF. DNA for the CDR3: TGTGCCAGCAGCCAGTATGACAGGGGGCCCAATCAGCCCCAGCATTTT.

Turning to this clonotype: The conserved closing phenylalanine or tryptophan is absent in this CDR3, likely reflecting a read error. This chain connects TRBV10-3 to TRBJ2-1; D perhaps matches TRBD1 (6 bases). Germline values: CDR1 ENHRY, CDR2 SYGVKD. The CDR3 is 14 amino acids. V was trimmed by 1 base and J by 5 bases, leaving 9 bases between them. CDR3 DNA sequence: TGTGCCATCAGTGAGTTGTCAGGGGACAATGAGCAGTTCTAC. It translates to CAISELSGDNEQFY.

The sample holds many counts of this clonotype. The CDR3 is CASSPGPGVVDYGYTF. For the CDR3, the DNA is TGTGCCAGCAGTCCAGGGCCGGGGGTAGTCGACTATGGCTACACCTTC. The rearrangement joins TRBV7-3 to TRBJ1-2; D perhaps matches TRBD1 (5 bases). Trimming shortened V by 6 bases and J by 3 bases, and 20 bases separated the two germline ends. Germline CDR1 and CDR2: SGHTA and FQGTGA. CDR3 length: 16 amino acids.

This clonotype was picked up many times. The genes are TRBV9 and TRBJ2-2; 8 nucleotides match TRBD2. Germline V gene data show CDR1 as SGDLS and CDR2 as YYNGEE. The CDR3 is made up of 15 amino acids. The V gene end was trimmed by 0 bases and the J gene end by 5 bases; junction bases not matched to a gene: 3. The chain's CDR3 is CASSVAAGETGELFF. CDR3 DNA: TGTGCCAGCAGCGTAGCAGCGGGAGAAACCGGGGAGCTGTTTTTT.

This clonotype was observed many times. The chain employs TRBV4-2 and TRBJ2-3, with D perhaps TRBD2 (5 bases). The CDR3 runs 17 residues. Trimming cost V 2 bases and J 0 bases, with 15 bases left between them. CDR1 is LGHNA and CDR2 is YNFKEQ in the germline V gene. CDR3 DNA sequence: TGTGCCAGCAGCCAATCTGCTAAGCGGTTTAGCACAGATACGCAGTATTTT. Residues: CASSQSAKRFSTDTQYF.

This clonotype was recorded many times. The chain combines TRBV6-5 with TRBJ2-3; 10 bases are a match to TRBD2. The length of the CDR3 is 13 residues. With V trimmed by 0 bases and J by 12 bases, 3 bases remained unmatched. The germline gives CDR1 MNHEY, CDR2 SVGAGI. The DNA for the CDR3 is TGTGCCAGCAGTTACTCGAGCGGGGGGGCTCAGTATTTT. It specifies CASSYSSGGAQYF.